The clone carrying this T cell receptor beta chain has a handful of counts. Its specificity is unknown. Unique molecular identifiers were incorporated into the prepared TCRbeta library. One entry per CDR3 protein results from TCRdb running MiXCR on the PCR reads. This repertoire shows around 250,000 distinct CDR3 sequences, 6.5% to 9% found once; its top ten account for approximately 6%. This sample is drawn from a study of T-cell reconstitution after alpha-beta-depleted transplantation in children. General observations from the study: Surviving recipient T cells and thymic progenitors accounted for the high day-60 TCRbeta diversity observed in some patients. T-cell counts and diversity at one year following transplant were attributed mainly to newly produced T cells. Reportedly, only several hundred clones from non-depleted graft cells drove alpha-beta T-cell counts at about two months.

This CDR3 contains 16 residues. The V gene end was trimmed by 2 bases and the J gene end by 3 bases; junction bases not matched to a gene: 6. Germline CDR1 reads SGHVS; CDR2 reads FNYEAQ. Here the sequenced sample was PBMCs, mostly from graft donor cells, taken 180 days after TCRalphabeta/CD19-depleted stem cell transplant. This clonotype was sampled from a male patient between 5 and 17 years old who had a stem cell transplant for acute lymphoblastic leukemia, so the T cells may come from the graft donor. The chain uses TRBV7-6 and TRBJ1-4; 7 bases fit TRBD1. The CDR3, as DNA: TGTGCCAGCAGCTTAAACAGGGGCAGTGCTAATGAAAAACTGTTTTTT. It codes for CASSLNRGSANEKLFF.